This T cell receptor beta chain was recovered during a study of T cell repertoires in cytomegalovirus infection. As concerns this clonotype: Its specificity is not known.

TCRdb re-derived calls from the reads in MiXCR, one entry per CDR3 protein. The table records fewer than 950,000 distinct CDR3 sequences, 32% of them present only once. The receptor was derived from a human donor in good health (CMV status not recorded). Some clones in this sample may be carry-over from other donors' samples. The material was cultured CD8+ T cells from PBMCs, obtained from culture after CMV antigen stimulation.

CDR3 amino acids: CASSSRASRTQYF. In DNA form, the CDR3 reads TGTGCCAGCAGTTCCCGGGCCTCGAGGACCCAGTACTTC. The V call is TRBV27, the J call TRBJ2-5, with unresolved D. Trimming removed 4 bases at V and 7 bases at J, with 13 bases between. This CDR3 spans 13 amino acids. Germline CDR1 reads MNHEY; CDR2 reads SMNVEV (reference sequence).